The 30 T cell receptor beta chains below come from one sample, sequenced in a study of blood T cell repertoires in COVID-19. Here immunoSEQ multiplex PCR was the method, and the copy in TCRdb shows in-frame clones only, minus some. The sample shows 300,000 to 400,000 clones, approximately 86% of them seen only once. The material sequenced was PBMCs or T cells enriched from blood (not recorded which). The origin of the receptors is a woman between 40 and 55 years old with acute COVID-19.

This clone appeared once. This sample also contains other DNA sequences that code for the same CDR3. The chain combines TRBV18 with TRBJ1-2; a weak D match, TRBD1 (6 bases). The CDR3 sequence is 13 residues long. V was trimmed by 3 bases and J by 2 bases, leaving 7 bases between them. Per the germline V gene, CDR1 is KGHSH and CDR2 is LQKENI. CDR3 region: CASSPDRNYGYTF. The CDR3 nucleotides are TGTGCCAGCTCACCTGACAGGAACTATGGCTACACCTTC.

The chain employs TRBV18 and TRBJ2-5; D not resolved. V was pared by 1 base and J by 5 bases, with 11 bases between. Germline-derived CDR1 and CDR2 are KGHSH and LQKENI. The CDR3 is 14 residues long. The CDR3 nucleotides are TGTGCCAGCTCACCACAGGCTAGGTCGGAGACCCAGTACTTC. Translating it yields CASSPQARSETQYF.

The V call is TRBV2, the J call TRBJ2-7, with 11 nucleotides matching TRBD2. This CDR3 is built from 14 residues. The V segment lost 6 bases and the J segment 3 bases; nucleotides outside the gene matches: 4. Germline-derived CDR1 and CDR2 are SNHLY and FYNNEI. This CDR3 reads CASSRLAGFYEQYF. CDR3 sequence (DNA): TGTGCCAGCAGCCGACTAGCGGGGTTCTACGAGCAGTACTTC.

The chain is built from TRBV5-1 and TRBJ2-5; 8 positions match TRBD2. The CDR3 runs 15 residues. V trimming: 0 bases; J trimming: 5 bases; junction bases outside the gene matches: 6. Germline V CDR1 and CDR2: SGHRS, YFSETQ. CDR3 residues: CASSLVGGGIETQYF. The CDR3 region has the DNA TGCGCCAGCAGCTTGGTCGGCGGGGGGATCGAGACCCAGTACTTC.

CDR3 sequence (DNA): TGCGCCAGCAGCTCCGGACAGGGAACCTACGAGCAGTACTTC. It encodes CASSSGQGTYEQYF. The chain carries TRBV5-1 and TRBJ2-7; TRBD1 matches 8 bases. The germline gives CDR1 SGHRS, CDR2 YFSETQ. The V gene end was trimmed by 3 bases and the J gene end by 2 bases; junction bases not matched to a gene: 4. The CDR3 length is 14 residues.

The gene calls are TRBV5-1 and TRBJ2-3; a weak D match, TRBD1 (6 bases). The CDR3 length is 16 residues. Germline assignment: CDR1 SGHRS and CDR2 YFSETQ. V was shortened by 4 bases and J by 0 bases, with 15 bases between the two germline ends. CDR3: CASSQIQGSSTDTQYF. The CDR3 DNA reads TGCGCCAGCAGCCAAATACAGGGATCTAGCACAGATACGCAGTATTTT.

The chain uses TRBV18 and TRBJ2-7; D call uncertain. The germline V gene encodes CDR1 KGHSH and CDR2 LQKENI. Trimming left V 4 bases short and J 0 bases short, with 13 bases between. CDR3 size: 15 residues. The CDR3 DNA follows: TGTGCCAGCTCACGCGTTAGAGACAACTCCTACGAGCAGTACTTC. It encodes CASSRVRDNSYEQYF.

The gene calls are TRBV3-1 (or the pseudogene TRBV3-2) and TRBJ2-1; D perhaps matches TRBD2 (7 bases). Between the trimmed V and J ends, which lost 1 base and 4 bases, there was a span of 23 bases. Germline V gene data show CDR1 as LGHDT and CDR2 as YNNKEL (reference sequence). The CDR3 loop spans 19 amino acids. CDR3 nucleotide sequence: TGTGCCAGCAGCCAAGGTCTCCCCGATGAGGGGGAGGGGTACAATGAGCAGTTCTTC. Protein sequence: CASSQGLPDEGEGYNEQFF.

The chain employs TRBV28 and TRBJ2-7, with 7 bases fitting TRBD1. This CDR3 contains 15 residues. J gave up 3 bases and V 5 bases, and 10 bases lay outside the gene matches. The V gene's germline CDR1 is MDHEN and CDR2 SYDVKM. The CDR3 spells CASSPPGTVIYEQYF. The CDR3 DNA sequence: TGTGCCAGCAGTCCCCCCGGGACAGTCATCTACGAGCAGTACTTC.

The V and J genes are TRBV6-2 or TRBV6-3 and TRBJ2-7; D possibly corresponds to TRBD1 (6 bases). Looked up from germline, CDR1 is MNHEY and CDR2 is SVGEGT. The CDR3 extends over 15 amino acids. Between the trimmed V and J ends, which lost 5 bases and 1 base, there was a span of 15 bases. The CDR3 bases are TGTGCCAGCAGTGCCAACAGGGCAGGTTCCTACGAGCAGTACTTC. This codes for CASSANRAGSYEQYF.

The chain uses TRBV25-1 and TRBJ2-5; D is unresolved. This CDR3 is 11 amino acids long. CDR1 MGHDK and CDR2 SYGVNS come from the germline V gene. Trimming took 5 bases from V and 5 from J, leaving 6 bases between them. The CDR3 loop is CASSLRETQYF. CDR3 coding DNA: TGTGCCAGCAGTTTGAGGGAGACCCAGTACTTC.

The chain joins TRBV28 to TRBJ1-2; D is possibly TRBD1 (5 bases). V lost 7 bases and J 4 bases, leaving 16 bases between the germline ends. The CDR3 sequence is 14 residues long. Germline V gene data show CDR1 as MDHEN and CDR2 as SYDVKM. The CDR3 here is CASIRTMESYGYTF. The CDR3 DNA is TGTGCCAGCATTAGGACAATGGAAAGCTATGGCTACACCTTC.

The chain carries TRBV19 and TRBJ2-1, with a possible D match to TRBD1 (5 bases). Trimming cost V 6 bases and J 0 bases, with 12 bases left between them. The CDR3 length is 15 residues. Germline CDR1 and CDR2: LNHDA and SQIVND (reference sequence). For the CDR3, the DNA is TGTGCCAGTAGCGAGTCTGACAGCTCCTACAATGAGCAGTTCTTC. It is translated as CASSESDSSYNEQFF.

The J gene is TRBJ2-2, the V gene TRBV7-2, with TRBD1 matching 9 bases. V dropped 6 bases and J dropped 0; count of bases not matched to a gene: 5. The CDR3 length is 16 residues. Per the germline V gene, CDR1 is SGHTA and CDR2 is FQGNSA. For the CDR3, the DNA is TGTGCCAGCAGGCGGGACAGGGTTACGAACACCGGGGAGCTGTTTTTT. This encodes CASRRDRVTNTGELFF.

The CDR3 coding sequence is TGCGCCAGCAGCTTGGGGGGGCTCGCTGAAGCTTTCTTT. It translates to CASSLGGLAEAFF. This chain connects TRBV5-1 to TRBJ1-1; weak D call: TRBD1 (6 bases). This CDR3 contains 13 residues. The V gene lost 0 bases and the J gene lost 6 bases, with 9 bases spanning the gap. CDR1 and CDR2 (germline): SGHRS, YFSETQ. Full variable domain (rest looked up from reference TRBV5-1 and TRBJ1-1): KAGVTQTPRYLIKTRGQQVTLSCSPISGHRSVSWYQQTPGQGLQFLFEYFSETQRNKGNFPGRFSGRQFSNSRSEMNVSTLELGDSALYLCASSLGGLAEAFFGQGTRLTVV.

In nucleotides, the CDR3 is TGTGCCAGCGGAATAGGAGAGGGTCACAAAAACATTCAGTACTTC. This translates into CASGIGEGHKNIQYF. This chain links TRBV28 with TRBJ2-4, with D maybe TRBD2 (5 bases). This CDR3 has 15 amino acids. In germline, CDR1 is MDHEN, CDR2 SYDVKM. Trimming shortened V by 8 bases and J by 3 bases, and 17 bases separated the two germline ends.

The chain links TRBV6-2 or TRBV6-3 to TRBJ1-2; no reliable D call. This CDR3 has 12 amino acids. The germline V and J ends were trimmed by 6 bases and 7 bases, with 12 bases remaining between them. CDR1 is MNHEY and CDR2 is SVGEGT in the germline V gene. CDR3: CASSPEIAGYTF. The CDR3 nucleotides read TGTGCCAGCAGCCCCGAAATAGCTGGCTACACCTTC.

The chain couples TRBV7-8 to TRBJ1-1; 7 bases are shared with TRBD1. After removal of 5 bases from V and 8 bases from J, the junction contained 14 bases not matched to a gene. CDR1 and CDR2 from the germline V gene are SGHVS and FQNEAQ. This CDR3 region has 15 residues. Here the CDR3 reads CASSPEQGPLTEAFF. Written as DNA, the CDR3 is TGTGCCAGCAGCCCGGAACAGGGGCCCCTTACGGAAGCTTTCTTT.

The chain links TRBV6-5 to TRBJ1-2; TRBD1 matches at 8 bases. Germline CDR1 is MNHEY and CDR2 is SVGAGI. After removal of 6 bases from V and 0 bases from J, the junction contained 3 bases not matched to a gene. The CDR3 is 14 amino acids. The CDR3 bases are TGTGCCAGCAGGGACAGGGCCGCTAACTATGGCTACACCTTC. Protein sequence: CASRDRAANYGYTF.

The J gene is TRBJ1-2, the V gene TRBV18, with 7 bases fitting TRBD1. This CDR3 is built from 12 residues. V shed 3 bases, J shed 8 bases, and the junction held 3 bases outside the gene matches. Per the germline V gene, CDR1 is KGHSH and CDR2 is LQKENI. The CDR3 sequence is CASSPGTEGYTF. CDR3 coding DNA: TGTGCCAGCTCACCCGGGACAGAAGGCTACACCTTC.

V usage is TRBV4-2 and J usage is TRBJ2-2; the match to TRBD2 covers 7 bases. The CDR3 is made up of 17 amino acids. V gave up 3 bases and J gave up 7 bases; unmatched junction bases: 14. Germline-derived CDR1 and CDR2 are LGHNA and YNFKEQ. The CDR3 loop is CASSHAWTREAHGELFF. The CDR3 DNA is TGTGCCAGCAGCCATGCTTGGACTAGAGAAGCACACGGGGAGCTGTTTTTT.

The chain uses TRBV6-2 or TRBV6-3 and TRBJ2-5; D not resolved. Germline loops: CDR1 MNHEY, CDR2 SVGEGT. This CDR3 is 17 amino acids long. The V end lost 6 bases, the J end lost 0 bases, and 20 bases lay between the germline ends. CDR3 protein: CASSALRHSGHQETQYF. In DNA, the CDR3 is TGTGCCAGCAGCGCGTTGCGACACTCAGGCCACCAAGAGACCCAGTACTTC.

The chain uses TRBV15 and TRBJ2-1; 8 nucleotides align to TRBD1. Germline V gene lookup returns CDR1 LNHNV and CDR2 YYDKDF (reference sequence). The CDR3 is 15 amino acids. V lost 4 bases, J lost 1 base, and 3 bases stayed unmatched. This CDR3 is CATSIGQGSYNEQFF. As DNA, the CDR3 is TGTGCCACCAGCATCGGACAGGGTTCCTACAATGAGCAGTTCTTC.

The rearrangement uses TRBV5-6 and TRBJ1-4; possible D gene TRBD1, 6 bases. Germline values: CDR1 SGHDT, CDR2 YYEEEE. This CDR3 contains 16 residues. V gave up 0 bases and J gave up 2 bases, with 11 bases separating them. The CDR3 DNA reads as TGTGCCAGCAGCTTGGGTACAGGGCAGACTAATGAAAAACTGTTTTTT. Protein product: CASSLGTGQTNEKLFF.

This clone was observed a single time. The J gene is TRBJ1-5, the V gene TRBV5-4, with 8 bases aligning to TRBD1. Germline CDR1 reads SGHNT; CDR2 reads YYREEE (reference sequence). This CDR3 spans 17 amino acids. V dropped 2 bases and J dropped 0; count of bases not matched to a gene: 7. CDR3 loop: CASSFRTGTDSNQPQHF. CDR3 coding DNA: TGTGCCAGCAGCTTTAGGACAGGGACGGATAGCAATCAGCCCCAGCATTTT.

J is TRBJ2-3 and V is TRBV27; D may be TRBD2 (5 bases). Trimming took 5 bases from V and 8 from J, leaving 20 bases between them. The CDR3 has 15 amino acids. Germline V lookup: CDR1 MNHEY, CDR2 SMNVEV (reference sequence). The CDR3 sequence: CASSLTPIDRGTQYF. CDR3 nucleotides: TGTGCCAGCAGTCTAACCCCCATAGACCGGGGTACGCAGTATTTT.

Only a few counts were recorded for this clone. The V gene is TRBV28, the J gene TRBJ1-1; D gene unclear. The CDR3 covers 13 residues. The V gene lost 6 bases and the J gene lost 0 bases, with 8 bases spanning the gap. The germline V gene encodes CDR1 MDHEN and CDR2 SYDVKM. As DNA, the CDR3 is TGTGCCAGCAGCCATAGCATGAACACTGAAGCTTTCTTT. This sequence encodes CASSHSMNTEAFF.

The V call is TRBV7-2, the J call TRBJ1-5; TRBD1 matches at 10 bases. J was trimmed by 1 base and V by 6 bases; bases with no gene match: 3. This CDR3 region has 15 residues. Germline V CDR1 and CDR2: SGHTA, FQGNSA. Written as DNA, the CDR3 is TGTGCCAGCAGTCGGGGACAGGGGAGCAATCAGCCCCAGCATTTT. This translates into CASSRGQGSNQPQHF.

CDR3 in DNA: TGCGCCAGCAGCCAGGGTGCTGGGCCTGGAAACACCATATATTTT. Protein product: CASSQGAGPGNTIYF. The chain carries TRBV4-1 and TRBJ1-3; D is ambiguous. The CDR3 covers 15 residues. The V and J ends lost 3 bases and 2 bases respectively, with 11 bases between them. Germline V lookup: CDR1 MGHRA, CDR2 YSYEKL.

The chain combines TRBV27 with TRBJ2-7, with 9 nucleotides matching TRBD2. Germline assignment: CDR1 MNHEY and CDR2 SMNVEV (reference sequence). This CDR3 is built from 14 residues. J was trimmed by 6 bases and V by 10 bases; bases with no gene match: 13. This chain's CDR3 is CAISGVAGGGEQYF. CDR3 in DNA: TGTGCCATCTCAGGGGTGGCGGGAGGGGGCGAGCAGTACTTC.